This T cell receptor (beta chain) was sequenced during a study of vaccination effects on CD4 cells after COVID-19. Study at large: For each well, two million PBMC were cultured with roughly 9.2 IU/ml IL-2 and around 9.6 ug/ml peptides.

Subsequent to roughly 9 days of culture, CD4+ T cells were isolated. Convalescent patients had PCR-confirmed SARS-CoV-2 infection between March and December 2020. As their vaccination, participants received two doses of either BNT162b2 or mRNA-1273. Only in-frame clones appear in the TCRdb table, and some are missing; sequencing was by immunoSEQ multiplex PCR. This sample carries 30,000 to 40,000 clones, approximately 81% of them seen once, and the ten largest clones take under 7.5%. Looked up from germline, CDR1 is MNHEY and CDR2 is SVGAGI. This CDR3 has 15 amino acids. V lost 4 bases, J lost 6 bases, and 8 bases stayed unmatched. This clone was counted only a few times. The target antigen is unknown.

The source material was CD4+ T cells from PBMCs cultured without peptide, sampled after COVID-19 vaccination. The V call is TRBV6-5, the J call TRBJ1-4, with 7 bases that match TRBD1. This TCR was recovered from a human donor who had a prior SARS-CoV-2 infection. The CDR3 DNA reads TGTGCCAGCAGTTTAACGACAGGGAGTTATGAAAAACTGTTTTTT. Protein: CASSLTTGSYEKLFF.